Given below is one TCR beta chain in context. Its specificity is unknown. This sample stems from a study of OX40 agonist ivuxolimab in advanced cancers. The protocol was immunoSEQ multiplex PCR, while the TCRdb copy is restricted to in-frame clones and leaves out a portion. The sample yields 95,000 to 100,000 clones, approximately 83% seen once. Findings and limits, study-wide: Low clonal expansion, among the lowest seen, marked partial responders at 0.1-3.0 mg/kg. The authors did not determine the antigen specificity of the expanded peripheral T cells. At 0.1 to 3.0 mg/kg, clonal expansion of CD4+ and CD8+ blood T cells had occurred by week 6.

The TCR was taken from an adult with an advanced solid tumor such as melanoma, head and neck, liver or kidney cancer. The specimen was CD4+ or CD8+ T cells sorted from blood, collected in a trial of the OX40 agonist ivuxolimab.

The CDR3 loop reads CASSLGSTEAFF. DNA for the CDR3: TGTGCCAGCAGCTTGGGGAGCACTGAAGCTTTCTTT. The chain uses TRBV5-5 and TRBJ1-1; D gene ambiguous. The V and J ends lost 0 bases and 4 bases respectively, with 4 bases between them. The V gene's germline CDR1 is SGHKS and CDR2 YYEKEE (reference sequence). CDR3 length equals 12 residues.